Sequencing of this T cell receptor (beta chain) was carried out in a study of shared clonotypes between healthy human individuals. Under the authors' procedure: Owing to the provision of junction-only sequences devoid of quality scores by immunoSEQ, filtering differed. The method was immunoSEQ multiplex PCR; TCRdb's version includes in-frame clones alone and lacks a portion of them. V, J and clone size were drawn from that table, and D and trimming were deduced from the DNA. The sample has 950,000 to 1,300,000 clones; about 76% are singletons. Comments on this clone: The junction departs from the called germline gene at one end, perhaps through a read error.

The CDR3 covers 11 residues. Germline V lookup: CDR1 GTSNPN, CDR2 SVGIG (reference sequence). This receptor was identified in a young man in good health. The gene calls are TRBV30 and TRBJ1-2; D unresolved. Sample: memory CD4+ T cells sorted from blood. Sample subset: CD45RA-negative fraction. In DNA, the CDR3 is TGTGCCTGGAGTGTCTCGGAGCTCCCGGGATTC. It is translated as CAWSVSELPGF.